This entry is about one TCR beta chain. Its antigen target is currently unknown. It has no much larger one-base neighbor in the sample; base qualities were not kept. This sample was included in a study of T cell responses to AZD1222 COVID-19 vaccine (dated by TCRdb to 2020 to 2023). In terms of the full investigation: TCR sequencing was performed for roughly 240 trial participants, of whom about 200 were given two doses of AZD1222 and around 26 were given two doses of MenACWY control vaccine. Trial participants were enrolled by age into subgroups of 18-55, 56-69 and 70-plus years, and roughly 150, 30 and 60 TCR-sequenced participants, respectively, were included in these subgroups. The investigation overall reported the following: Because no samples from the day 14 peak response were available, repertoires could be characterized only after the peak T cell response. Reportedly, almost half of the unique spike-specific TCRs recognized epitopes lying outside the regions that are mutated in the B.1.351 and B.1.1.7 variants. Spike-specific TCR breadth and depth rose significantly after two AZD1222 doses compared with day 0 and with MenACWY recipients. Most participants were white British and females outnumbered males, and the authors suggested that clonal diversity may have been underestimated. The 56-69-year group was small, and its depth increase did not reach significance, likely because of low power. Conclusions about previously exposed vaccinees are limited because only a handful of AZD1222 recipients were SARS-CoV-2 seropositive at baseline. Vaccine-associated CD4 TCRs spanned the whole spike protein, with dominant responses in regions 160-218 and 743-854.

Reading the germline V gene (reference sequence) gives CDR1 LGHDT and CDR2 YNNKEL. V and J are trimmed by 4 bases and 5 bases, and the gene matches miss 15 bases of the junction. From the cysteine up to the phenylalanine, the CDR3 has a length of 17 residues. Only the CDR3 portion is preserved as DNA: 51 bases, with reading frame beginning at the first base. The CDR3 regions of human TCRbeta chains were analyzed by immunosequencing. Under the source paper's analysis protocol: TCRs in the repertoires were compared against a reference library of SARS-CoV-2-specific TCRs that had been generated with the MIRA antigen-specificity platform. Breadth was defined as the fraction of unique TCRs that were SARS-CoV-2-associated, and depth was defined as the fraction of total T cells that were SARS-CoV-2-associated. Using the MIRA data, each spike-specific TCR was assigned both to the spike region to which the TCR was reactive and to a CD4 or CD8 class. Log10-transformed breadth and depth values were compared by one-way ANOVA with Sidak's multiple comparisons tests. TCRdb took this table from immuneACCESS and kept in-frame rearrangements with V and J called. Such tables lack part of the clones; where checked against another copy, unresolved V genes explain under half of the gap, and the rest is unexplained. That table furnishes V, J and clone size, whereas the DNA furnished D and trimming. The sample table holds some 120,000 clones, of which around nine tenths were seen once. Roughly 4.2% of the sample goes to the ten largest clones.

Sample time point, as interpreted from the label and publication: about 28 days (+/-7) after the second vaccine dose. Interpreted using the paper, the treatment or condition label stands for: meningococcal conjugate vaccine given as trial control. Vaccinee samples were obtained from the UK trials COV001 and COV002, which included a single-blind randomized controlled phase 2/3 trial of AZD1222 (ChAdOx1 nCoV-19) in healthy adults. For TCRbeta chain sequencing, PBMC samples from trial participants were taken at day 0 and at day 28 after the second dose. This material consisted of peripheral blood, taken 28 days after the second dose of the MenACWY control vaccine. The V gene is TRBV3-1 (or the pseudogene TRBV3-2) and the J gene is TRBJ2-5; 8 nucleotides in the junction match TRBD2. The sequence was collected from an adult who received the MenACWY meningococcal vaccine as a control. The CDR3 is CASSLPGGAGGGETQYF. The DNA sequence is TGTGCCAGCAGCCTCCCCGGGGGCGCGGGGGGAGGGGAGACCCAGTACTTC.